This T cell receptor (beta chain) was sequenced for a study of T cell responses to AZD1222 COVID-19 vaccine. Sequenced by immunoSEQ multiplex PCR; TCRdb stores in-frame clones only, minus some. The table records about 55,000 clones, roughly 87% of them present only once. The germline V gene has CDR1 GTSNPN and CDR2 SVGIG (reference sequence). Deletions cut 8 bases from V and 5 bases from J, with 15 bases between. The CDR3 contains 12 residues. As regards this clone: What it binds is not known.

The study, taken as a whole, reports: Two doses of AZD1222 preceded a rise in Spike-specific TCR breadth and depth. Among vaccine-associated CD4 TCRs, coverage spanned spike, with dominance at 160-218 and 743-854.

This chain uses TRBV30 with TRBJ1-2, with a weak D call TRBD1 (5 bases). This receptor was identified in an adult in good health. The input for sequencing was peripheral blood, taken on day 0 of AZD1222 vaccination. DNA for the CDR3: TGTGCCCTTCCCAGCGGGGGGTATGGCTACACCTTC. The encoded protein is CALPSGGYGYTF.